This T cell receptor (beta chain) is drawn from a study of CD8+ T cells in alopecia areata. Across the whole study: Treated patients received severity scores based on the percentage of scalp area affected.

As concerns this clone: Antigen specificity is unknown.

The treatment was: oral pan-JAK inhibitor, 5-10 mg twice daily. Study-level results: Many of the expanded lesional clones endured in scalp and blood while on tofacitinib. Mice showed TCR sharing more clearly than patients did, possibly owing to HLA.

Extracted RNA was reverse transcribed, and the resulting cDNA served as sequencing template. The table came from immunoSEQ multiplex PCR; TCRdb's copy has only in-frame clones and leaves some out. This sample has 130,000 or so clones; more than 85% occur once, and the top ten carry roughly 13%. This CDR3 is 15 amino acids long. Losses at the gene ends were 4 bases for V and 3 bases for J; bases not matched to a gene: 7. From germline, CDR1 is MNHEY and CDR2 SMNVEV (reference sequence). The rearrangement joins TRBV27 to TRBJ2-7; 9 bases align to TRBD1. This TCR came from a human donor with alopecia areata. Sample: CD8+ T cells sorted from blood, taken at week 4, from a patient treated with tofacitinib. The CDR3: CASSSLQGALYEQYF. Here the CDR3 DNA reads TGTGCCAGCAGTTCCCTACAGGGGGCCCTCTACGAGCAGTACTTC.